The clone carrying this TCR beta chain was observed at least ten times. The antigen remains undetermined. Trimming shortened V by 0 bases and J by 2 bases, and 7 bases separated the two germline ends. CDR1 and CDR2 (germline): SQVTM, ANQGSEA. The CDR3 is made up of 13 amino acids. TCR beta CDR3 sequences were amplified from RNA transcripts. The HTBI primer set was used in a first-round RT-PCR of the TCR CDR3. TCRdb used MiXCR to reprocess the multiplex PCR reads, holding one entry per CDR3 protein. The sample yields approximately 150,000 distinct CDR3 sequences, 9.4% seen once. These data are taken from a study of T cells in Graves' hyperthyroidism and ophthalmopathy. About the research overall: Staff took peripheral blood when the initial diagnosis was made, before any treatment began.

General observations from the study: Prediction of ophthalmopathy progression came a median around 7.1 months pre-onset. Classification by a 13 V-J model distinguished ophthalmopathy from stable hyperthyroidism. Most clonotypes expanded in thyroid above 0.001 were likewise present in blood.

This sequence joins TRBV29-1 and TRBJ1-2; D is unresolved. Sequencing input: blood. The origin of this receptor is a woman aged 18-35 years with Graves' hyperthyroidism that later progressed to Graves' ophthalmopathy. The CDR3 bases are TGCAGCGTTGAAGATTTGGACAACTATGGCTACACCTTC. Its protein product is CSVEDLDNYGYTF. Full variable domain (remainder filled in from reference TRBV29-1 and TRBJ1-2): SAVISQKPSRDICQRGTSLTIQCQVDSQVTMMFWYRQQPGQSLTLIATANQGSEATYESGFVIDKFPISRPNLTFSTLTVSNMSPEDSSIYLCSVEDLDNYGYTFGSGTRLTVV.